These T cell receptor beta chains were read from a single sample in a study of T cells in Graves' hyperthyroidism and ophthalmopathy. TCRdb used MiXCR to reprocess the multiplex PCR reads, holding one entry per CDR3 protein. Here the sample spans approximately 500,000 distinct CDR3 sequences, 46% being singletons. Sequencing input: peripheral blood or thyroid tissue (not recorded which). Every receptor here comes from a young woman with Graves' hyperthyroidism. CDR3s include the opening cysteine and the closing phenylalanine or tryptophan. Each record gives: J gene, D gene, V gene, clone size, CDR3 protein, CDR3 DNA. A D gene is named only where the DNA matches it firmly. Part of the rows lack a size; the others show once, few, many or a class for expanded clones.

TRBJ1-1 TRBD1 TRBV19 many CASSIGGTGDWYGAFF TGTGCCAGTAGTATTGGAGGGACAGGGGATTGGTATGGCGCTTTCTTT
TRBJ2-7 NA TRBV27 many CASGTYEQYF TGTGCCAGCGGGACTTACGAGCAGTACTTC
TRBJ2-1 NA TRBV7-6 NA CASSELAPGNEQFF TGTGCCAGCAGCGAATTAGCCCCGGGTAATGAGCAGTTCTTC
TRBJ1-5 NA TRBV2 many CASGGGFSRSNQPQHF TGTGCCAGCGGGGGGGGGTTCTCCCGCAGCAATCAGCCCCAGCATTTT
TRBJ2-7 NA TRBV5-4 many CASSLFGHPGGYEQYF TGTGCCAGCAGCTTGTTCGGACATCCCGGGGGCTACGAGCAGTACTTC
TRBJ1-1 NA TRBV7-2 many CASSPDRRGEAFF TGTGCCAGCAGCCCCGACAGGAGGGGTGAAGCTTTCTTT
TRBJ1-2 TRBD1 TRBV5-5 many CASRPVDRVYTF TGTGCCAGCAGGCCGGTGGACAGGGTATACACCTTC
TRBJ1-6 TRBD1 TRBV7-2 once CASSSIQGAESPLHF TGTGCCAGCAGCTCAATACAGGGGGCTGAGTCACCCCTCCACTTT
TRBJ1-2 NA TRBV7-2 many CASSHTTDSYGYTF TGTGCCAGCAGTCATACTACAGACTCCTATGGCTACACCTTC
TRBJ2-5 NA TRBV20-1 NA CSGTDGDIETQYF TGCAGTGGCACCGACGGGGACATCGAGACCCAGTACTTC
TRBJ1-1 NA TRBV29-1 NA CSSSTEFFTEAFF TGCAGTAGTAGTACAGAGTTTTTCACTGAAGCTTTCTTT
TRBJ1-3 TRBD1 TRBV7-8 many CASSSSGQGYTIYF TGTGCCAGCAGCTCCTCGGGACAGGGTTACACCATATATTTT
TRBJ2-2 TRBD2 TRBV19 NA CASSTGLAANTGELFF TGTGCCAGTAGTACGGGACTAGCGGCGAACACCGGGGAGCTGTTTTTT
TRBJ1-3 TRBD1 TRBV9 NA CAGSTGQELVWNTIYF TGTGCCGGCAGTACAGGACAGGAACTTGTTTGGAACACCATATATTTT
TRBJ1-4 NA TRBV11-2 many CASSRSEKLFF TGTGCCAGCAGCCGGTCTGAAAAACTGTTTTTT
TRBJ2-5 TRBD1 TRBV24-1 few CATSAGQVVETQYF TGTGCCACCAGTGCCGGACAGGTGGTCGAGACCCAGTACTTC
TRBJ1-4 NA TRBV10-3 NA CAISESGTNEKLFF TGTGCCATCAGTGAAAGCGGGACTAATGAAAAACTGTTTTTT
TRBJ1-1 NA TRBV2 NA CASSGQADTEAFF TGTGCCAGCAGTGGCCAGGCGGACACTGAAGCTTTCTTT
TRBJ2-7 NA TRBV20-1 NA CSARGAGIDEQYF TGCAGTGCTAGGGGGGCAGGGATCGATGAGCAGTACTTC
TRBJ2-5 NA TRBV13 many CASSLGRLWQTQYF TGTGCCAGCAGCTTAGGACGTTTATGGCAGACCCAGTACTTC
TRBJ2-2 TRBD1 TRBV15 NA CATSPVPGQGADTGELFF TGTGCCACCAGTCCCGTTCCGGGACAGGGGGCGGACACCGGGGAGCTGTTTTTT
TRBJ2-1 NA TRBV2 many CATLTDDEQFF TGTGCCACCCTTACCGACGATGAGCAGTTCTTC
TRBJ2-5 NA TRBV24-1 NA CATSERSRETQYF TGTGCCACCAGTGAAAGAAGTCGAGAGACCCAGTACTTC
TRBJ1-4 TRBD1 TRBV6-1 many CASGGQLNEKLFF TGTGCCAGCGGGGGACAGTTAAATGAAAAACTGTTTTTT
TRBJ2-7 TRBD1 TRBV25-1 NA CASSDPAGQGAAYEQYF TGTGCCAGCAGTGACCCCGCGGGACAGGGGGCGGCGTACGAGCAGTACTTC
TRBJ1-1 NA TRBV13 NA CASSQDFLATEAFF TGTGCCAGCAGCCAAGATTTCCTCGCCACTGAAGCTTTCTTT
TRBJ1-2 NA TRBV5-6 many CASSPPRTRNYGYTF TGTGCCAGCAGTCCTCCTCGGACTCGAAACTATGGCTACACCTTC
TRBJ2-7 TRBD2 TRBV29-1 NA CSATSGTSYEQYF TGCAGCGCCACTAGCGGGACCTCGTACGAGCAGTACTTC
TRBJ1-4 TRBD1 TRBV7-9 many CASSQTGASEKLFF TGTGCCAGCAGCCAGACAGGGGCTAGTGAAAAACTGTTTTTT
TRBJ1-2 NA TRBV12-3/TRBV12-4 many CASFIRGSNYGYTF TGTGCCAGCTTTATCAGGGGTTCTAACTATGGCTACACCTTC
TRBJ1-2 TRBD1 TRBV29-1 NA CSVGTGVSYGYTF TGCAGCGTTGGGACAGGGGTTAGCTATGGCTACACCTTC
TRBJ1-1 NA TRBV12-5 NA CASGLAGEGYTEAFF TGTGCTAGTGGTTTAGCTGGGGAGGGATACACTGAAGCTTTCTTT
TRBJ1-3 NA TRBV14 few CASSRQWGPGNTIYF TGTGCCAGCAGCCGACAATGGGGGCCTGGAAACACCATATATTTT
TRBJ2-1 NA TRBV7-6 few CASSLTPYNEQFF TGTGCCAGCAGCTTAACGCCCTACAATGAGCAGTTCTTC
TRBJ2-2 NA TRBV20-1 many CSARDPLGTGELFF TGCAGTGCTAGAGACCCGCTCGGCACCGGGGAGCTGTTTTTT
TRBJ2-7 TRBD1 TRBV12-3/TRBV12-4 NA CASSPDRALGEQYF TGTGCCAGCAGTCCCGACAGGGCCTTAGGCGAGCAGTACTTC
TRBJ2-7 TRBD2 TRBV20-1 NA CSARGETSGRGGEQYF TGCAGTGCTAGAGGCGAAACTAGCGGGAGAGGGGGCGAGCAGTACTTC
TRBJ1-5 TRBD1 TRBV2 NA CASTRTGGLRPQHF TGCGCCAGCACCCGGACAGGGGGCCTTCGGCCCCAGCATTTT
TRBJ1-2 NA TRBV29-1 many CSVAGAEGYTF TGCAGCGTAGCAGGGGCGGAGGGCTACACCTTC
TRBJ1-1 NA TRBV6-2/TRBV6-3 many CASSHPPGGTEAFF TGTGCCAGCAGTCACCCGCCGGGGGGCACTGAAGCTTTCTTT
TRBJ2-7 TRBD2 TRBV12-3/TRBV12-4 NA CASSPLAGIYEQYF TGTGCCAGCAGCCCACTAGCGGGGATTTACGAGCAGTACTTC
TRBJ2-4 NA TRBV20-1 NA CSGDGEPKNIQYF TGCAGTGGGGATGGAGAACCAAAAAACATTCAGTACTTC
TRBJ1-6 TRBD1 TRBV5-8 NA CASSSQRDRGISPLHF TGTGCCAGCAGTTCTCAACGGGACAGGGGAATCTCACCCCTCCACTTT
TRBJ2-7 NA TRBV24-1 NA CADSYEQYF TGTGCGGACTCCTACGAGCAGTACTTC
TRBJ2-3 NA TRBV6-5 NA CASRSGGGTDTQYF TGTGCCAGCCGTTCAGGGGGAGGTACAGATACGCAGTATTTT